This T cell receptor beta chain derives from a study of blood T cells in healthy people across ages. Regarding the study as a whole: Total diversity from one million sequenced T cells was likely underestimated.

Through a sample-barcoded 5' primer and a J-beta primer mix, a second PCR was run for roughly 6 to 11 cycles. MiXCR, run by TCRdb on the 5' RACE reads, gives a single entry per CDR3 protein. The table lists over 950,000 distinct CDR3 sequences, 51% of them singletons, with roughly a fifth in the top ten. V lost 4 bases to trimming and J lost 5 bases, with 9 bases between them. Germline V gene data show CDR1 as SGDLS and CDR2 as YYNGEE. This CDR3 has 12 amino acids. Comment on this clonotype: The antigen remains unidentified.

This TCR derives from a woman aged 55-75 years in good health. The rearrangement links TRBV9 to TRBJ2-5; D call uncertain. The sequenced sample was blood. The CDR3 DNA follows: TGTGCCAGCAGCCCGAATGGGGAGACCCAGTACTTC. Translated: CASSPNGETQYF.